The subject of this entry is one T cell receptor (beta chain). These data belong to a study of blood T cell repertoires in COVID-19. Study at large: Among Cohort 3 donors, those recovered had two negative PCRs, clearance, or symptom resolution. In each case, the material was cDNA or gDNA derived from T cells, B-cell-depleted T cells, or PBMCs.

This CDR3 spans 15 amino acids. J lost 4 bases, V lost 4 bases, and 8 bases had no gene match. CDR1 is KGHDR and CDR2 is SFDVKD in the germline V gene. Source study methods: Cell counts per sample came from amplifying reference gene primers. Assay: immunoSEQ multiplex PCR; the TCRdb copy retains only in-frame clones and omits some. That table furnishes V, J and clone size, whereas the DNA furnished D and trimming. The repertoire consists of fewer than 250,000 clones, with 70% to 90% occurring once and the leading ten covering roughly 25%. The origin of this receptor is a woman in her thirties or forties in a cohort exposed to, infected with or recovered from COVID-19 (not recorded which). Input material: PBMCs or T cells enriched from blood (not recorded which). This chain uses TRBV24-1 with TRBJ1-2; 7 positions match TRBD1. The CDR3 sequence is CATSEGRQGSYGYTF. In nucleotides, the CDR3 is TGTGCCACCAGTGAGGGTCGACAGGGAAGCTATGGCTACACCTTC.